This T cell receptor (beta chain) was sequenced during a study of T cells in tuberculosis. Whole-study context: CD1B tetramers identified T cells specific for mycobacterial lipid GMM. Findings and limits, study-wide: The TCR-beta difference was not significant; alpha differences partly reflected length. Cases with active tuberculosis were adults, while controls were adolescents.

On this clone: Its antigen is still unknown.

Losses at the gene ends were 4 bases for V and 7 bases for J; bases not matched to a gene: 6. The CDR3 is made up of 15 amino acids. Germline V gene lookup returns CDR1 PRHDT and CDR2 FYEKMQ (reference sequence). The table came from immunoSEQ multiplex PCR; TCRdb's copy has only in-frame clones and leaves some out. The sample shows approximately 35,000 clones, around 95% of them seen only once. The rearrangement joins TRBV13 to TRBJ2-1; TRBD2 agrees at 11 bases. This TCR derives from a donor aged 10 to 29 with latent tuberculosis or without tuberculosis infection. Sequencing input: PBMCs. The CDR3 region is CASSSGLAGRNEQFF. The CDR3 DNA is TGTGCCAGCAGCTCCGGACTAGCGGGCCGAAATGAGCAGTTCTTC.